This T cell receptor (beta chain) emerged from a study of beta chain features in type 1 diabetes (dated by TCRdb to the late 2010s). Looking at the study overall: No differences in mean age, gender distribution, total cell number or subset yield were found between patients and healthy donors. A total of 107,917,701 sorted cells were examined across all samples, and the number of cells per subset was strongly correlated with RNA yield. In the study, recently diagnosed type 1 diabetes patients and matched healthy donors were compared on the TCRB repertoires of their sorted circulating CD4+ T cell subsets. Regulatory and stem cell-like memory subsets were obtained from only 8 patients and about eight healthy donors, while naive and central memory subsets were obtained from all 30 or so donors.

This clone was observed a handful of times. The antigen it recognizes is unknown. No base qualities exist here, and no much larger clone lies one base off it. Each donor gave one peripheral blood draw, about 110 mL on average, collected into heparinised tubes. Using a panel that included CD45RO, CCR7, CD25, CD127, CD95 and CD27, naive, central memory, regulatory and stem cell-like memory CD4+ T cells were sorted on a BD FACSAria II. Every sorted population had a purity above 95%. PBMCs were isolated right away by Lymphoprep density gradient centrifugation and were stained directly, without culture. So that batch effects would be minimized, each experiment stained and sorted samples in pairs, pairing one healthy donor with one patient. The paper as a whole reports these results and caveats: HLA sub-analyses involved small numbers of individuals, so any influence of HLA type on TCRB rearrangement remained unresolved. Patients with type 1 diabetes made fewer insertions and deleted more nucleotides at VDJ recombination sites, implying thymic rearrangement abnormalities. PCR might favor shorter templates, but patient and control samples were amplified and corrected together, so any skew would affect both groups equally. Type 1 diabetes patients showed a moderate but significant shortening of TCRB CDR3 length in all four CD4+ subsets. Because cDNA was sequenced instead of genomic DNA, activated cells with high expression could be over-represented, although the groups did not differ in activation or CD3 levels. Naive, central memory and regulatory TCRB repertoires appeared to be more alike among patients than among healthy donors.

The High Capacity cDNA Reverse Transcription Kit was used to reverse transcribe all of the isolated RNA, meaning that expressed TCRB transcripts were what got sequenced. Deep immunoSEQ sequencing was applied to naive, central memory and regulatory T cell samples, giving an average of around 3.8 million total reads per sample. After sorted cells were lysed in RLT buffer, RNA was extracted with DNase-treated RNeasy Micro or Mini kits, with the choice depending on cell number. Each cell subset was processed on its own to prevent cross-contamination, while patient and healthy donor samples were processed together. The immunoSEQ multiplex PCR was used to amplify TCRB sequences from cDNA, yielding 87-bp fragments that span the CDR3 region. Sequencing of the amplicons was performed on the Illumina HiSeq platform. The published analysis was carried out like this. PCR bias was computationally corrected using synthetic template baselines, reads within Hamming distance 2 were collapsed, and singletons that could not be merged were discarded. Reads were aligned against IMGT so that V, D and J genes, CDR3 length and insertions or deletions at six rearrangement sites could be assigned. Within each subset, clonotype counts were normalized to sorted cell number, and only after that were true diversity and Gini coefficients computed with the tcR R package. Repertoire sharing was quantified using the overlap coefficient calculated on TCRB nucleotide sequences. TCRdb retrieved this table from immuneACCESS and kept in-frame rearrangements only. Not all clones are present; in checked studies, unresolved V genes account for under half, and no reason is known for the remainder. D and trimming come from the DNA, and the V and J calls and clone size come from that table. Within this sample are 200,000 to 250,000 clones, with 25% to 30% of them counted one time only. The ten top clones hold around 4% of the sample.

As encoded in the germline V gene (reference sequence), CDR1 is GTSNPN while CDR2 is SVGIG. Trimming accounts for 6 bases at V and 5 bases at J, while the number of junction bases matched to no gene is 11. Counted from cysteine to phenylalanine, this CDR3 has 14 amino acids. The DNA shown is the 42-base CDR3, in frame from base 1. The chain is made from TRBV30 and TRBJ2-5; 8 bases in the middle match TRBD1. Sequencing input: central memory CD4+ T cells from blood. This clonotype was obtained from a man aged 25 to 40 in good health. At the DNA level, the sequence is TGTGCCTGTAGGTCAGGGGGCGCCCGGGAGACCCAGTACTTC. Translated, this gives CACRSGGARETQYF.